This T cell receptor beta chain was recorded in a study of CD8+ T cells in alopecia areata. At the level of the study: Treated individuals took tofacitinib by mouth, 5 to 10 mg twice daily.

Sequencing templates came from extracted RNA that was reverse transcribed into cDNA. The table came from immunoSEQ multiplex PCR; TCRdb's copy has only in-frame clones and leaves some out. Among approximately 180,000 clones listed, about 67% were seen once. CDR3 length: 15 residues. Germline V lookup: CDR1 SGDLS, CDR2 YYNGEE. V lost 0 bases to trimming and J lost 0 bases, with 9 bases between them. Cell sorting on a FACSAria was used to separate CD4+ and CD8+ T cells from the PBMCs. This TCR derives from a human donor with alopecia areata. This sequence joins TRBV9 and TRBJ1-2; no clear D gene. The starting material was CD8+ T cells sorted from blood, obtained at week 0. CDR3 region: CASSVAVDTNYGYTF. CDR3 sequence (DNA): TGTGCCAGCAGCGTAGCCGTGGATACTAACTATGGCTACACCTTC.